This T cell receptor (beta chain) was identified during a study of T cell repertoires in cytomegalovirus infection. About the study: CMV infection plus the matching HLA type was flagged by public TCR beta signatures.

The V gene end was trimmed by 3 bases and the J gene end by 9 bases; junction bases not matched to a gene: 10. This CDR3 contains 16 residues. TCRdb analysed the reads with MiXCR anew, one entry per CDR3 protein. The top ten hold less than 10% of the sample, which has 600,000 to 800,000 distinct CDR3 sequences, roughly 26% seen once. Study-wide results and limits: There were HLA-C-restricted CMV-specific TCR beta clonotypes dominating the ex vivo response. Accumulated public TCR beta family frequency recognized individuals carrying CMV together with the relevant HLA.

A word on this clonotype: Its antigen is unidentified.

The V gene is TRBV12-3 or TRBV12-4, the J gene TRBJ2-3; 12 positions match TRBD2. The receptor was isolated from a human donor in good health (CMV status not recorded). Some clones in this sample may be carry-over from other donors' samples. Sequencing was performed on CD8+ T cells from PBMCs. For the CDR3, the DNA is TGTGCCAGCAGTTTCGGACTAGCGGGGTTCGGGGGGACGCAGTATTTT. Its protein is CASSFGLAGFGGTQYF.